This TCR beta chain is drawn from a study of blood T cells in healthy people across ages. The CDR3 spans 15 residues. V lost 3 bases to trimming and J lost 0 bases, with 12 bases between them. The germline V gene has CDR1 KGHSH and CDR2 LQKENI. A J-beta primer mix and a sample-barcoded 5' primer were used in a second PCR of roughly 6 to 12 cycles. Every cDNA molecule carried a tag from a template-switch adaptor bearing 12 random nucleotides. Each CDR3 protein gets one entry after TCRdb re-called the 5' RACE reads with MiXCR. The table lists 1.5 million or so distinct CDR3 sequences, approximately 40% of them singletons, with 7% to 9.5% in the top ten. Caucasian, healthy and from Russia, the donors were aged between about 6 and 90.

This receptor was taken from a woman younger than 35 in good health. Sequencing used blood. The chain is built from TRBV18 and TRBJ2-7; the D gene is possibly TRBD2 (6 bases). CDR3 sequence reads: CASSPNGGSSYEQYF. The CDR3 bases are TGTGCCAGCTCACCGAACGGGGGATCCTCCTACGAGCAGTACTTC.